This T cell receptor beta chain was recovered during a study of CD8+CD57+ T cells in acquired aplastic anemia. Study in general: The sorted CD4+ and CD8+ cells yielded an average around 3 ug of DNA.

Genomic DNA constituted the template upon which TCR beta VDJ and CDR3 profiling was performed. TCRdb re-called the reads through MiXCR, storing one row per CDR3 protein. The data contain 150,000 to 200,000 distinct CDR3 sequences, roughly 45% of them singletons. The germline V and J ends were trimmed by 5 bases and 5 bases, with 15 bases remaining between them. This CDR3 region has 14 residues. CDR1 and CDR2 (germline): LNHDA, SQIVND (reference sequence). At least ten counts were recorded for this clonotype. For sequencing, patients were chosen who had shown expansion of CD8+CD57+ cells by flow cytometry. Every patient was diagnosed with severe acquired aplastic anemia.

The V call is TRBV19, the J call TRBJ2-5; a possible D gene is TRBD2 (7 bases). This TCR was recovered from a human donor with aplastic anemia. What was sequenced was sorted CD4+, CD8+, or CD8+CD57+ T cells (not recorded which) from PBMCs. Written as DNA, the CDR3 is TGTGCCAGTAGTGAGGGGGGGCACCGCGAGACCCAGTACTTC. This translates into CASSEGGHRETQYF.